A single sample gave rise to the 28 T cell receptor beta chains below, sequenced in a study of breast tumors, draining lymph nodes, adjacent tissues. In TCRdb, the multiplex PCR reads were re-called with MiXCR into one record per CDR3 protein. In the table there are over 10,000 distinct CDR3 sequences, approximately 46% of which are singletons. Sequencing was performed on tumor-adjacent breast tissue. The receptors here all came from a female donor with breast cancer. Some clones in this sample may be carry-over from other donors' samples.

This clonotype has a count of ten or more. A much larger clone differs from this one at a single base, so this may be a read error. This CDR3 is CASSSPRDTVAGESREQFF. CDR3 sequence (DNA): TGTGCCAGCAGCTCCCCGCGGGACACGGTAGCGGGAGAGTCACGTGAGCAGTTCTTC. The rearrangement uses TRBV11-2 and TRBJ2-1, with 9 bases identical to TRBD2. V lost 4 bases and J lost 9; bases outside the gene matches: 22. In germline, CDR1 is SGHAT, CDR2 FQNNGV. The CDR3 runs 19 residues.

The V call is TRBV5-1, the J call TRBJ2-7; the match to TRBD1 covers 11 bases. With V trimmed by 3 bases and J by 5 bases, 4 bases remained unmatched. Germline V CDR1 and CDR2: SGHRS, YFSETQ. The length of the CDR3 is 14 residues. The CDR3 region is CASSSGTGGHEQYF. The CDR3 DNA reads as TGCGCCAGCAGCTCCGGGACAGGGGGGCACGAGCAGTACTTC.

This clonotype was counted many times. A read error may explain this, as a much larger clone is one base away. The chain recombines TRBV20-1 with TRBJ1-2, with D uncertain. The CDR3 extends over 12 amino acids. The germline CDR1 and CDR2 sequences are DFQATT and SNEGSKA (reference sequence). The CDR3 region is CSAPAIPYGSTF. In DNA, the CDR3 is TGCAGTGCCCCTGCGATCCCCTATGGCTCCACCTTC.

Written as DNA, the CDR3 is TGTGCCACCAGCAGAAACGTCCAGAATCAGCCCCAGCATTTT. This translates into CATSRNVQNQPQHF. The chain employs TRBV15 and TRBJ1-5, with unresolved D. This CDR3 region has 14 residues. In germline, CDR1 is LNHNV, CDR2 YYDKDF (reference sequence). V was trimmed by 2 bases and J by 4 bases, leaving 9 bases between them.

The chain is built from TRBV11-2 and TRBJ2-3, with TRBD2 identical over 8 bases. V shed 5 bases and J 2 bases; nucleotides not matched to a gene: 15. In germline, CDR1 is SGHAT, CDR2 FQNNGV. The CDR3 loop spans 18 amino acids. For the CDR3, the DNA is TGTGCCAGCAGCATCGGTCAGCGGGGGTTAGGCACCACAGATACGCAGTATTTT. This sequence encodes CASSIGQRGLGTTDTQYF.

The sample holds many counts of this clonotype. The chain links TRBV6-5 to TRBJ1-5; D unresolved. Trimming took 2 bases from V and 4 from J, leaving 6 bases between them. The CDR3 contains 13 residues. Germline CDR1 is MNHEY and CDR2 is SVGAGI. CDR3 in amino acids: CASSYRLNQPQHF. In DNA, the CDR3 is TGTGCCAGCAGTTACCGCCTAAATCAGCCCCAGCATTTT.

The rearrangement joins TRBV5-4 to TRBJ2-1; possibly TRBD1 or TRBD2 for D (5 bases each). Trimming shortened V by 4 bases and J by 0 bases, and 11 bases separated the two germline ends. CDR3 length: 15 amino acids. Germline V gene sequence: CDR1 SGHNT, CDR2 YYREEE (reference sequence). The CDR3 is CASSPEGSSYNEQFF. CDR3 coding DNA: TGTGCCAGCAGCCCCGAGGGGAGCTCCTACAATGAGCAGTTCTTC.

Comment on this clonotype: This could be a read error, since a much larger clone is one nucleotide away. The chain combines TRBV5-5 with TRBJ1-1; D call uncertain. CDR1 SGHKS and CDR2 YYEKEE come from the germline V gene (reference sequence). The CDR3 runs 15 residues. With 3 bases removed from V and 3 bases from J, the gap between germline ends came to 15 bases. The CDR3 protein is CASSSVAAVYTEAFF. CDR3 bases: TGTGCCAGCAGCTCGGTGGCAGCGGTCTACACTGAAGCTTTCTTT.

The CDR3 sequence: CASRLIRTGGNTGELFF. CDR3 DNA: TGCGCCAGCAGACTTATTAGGACAGGGGGGAACACCGGGGAGCTGTTTTTT. The V gene is TRBV5-1, the J gene TRBJ2-2, with 10 bases that match TRBD1. This CDR3 has 17 residues. J gave up 1 base and V 5 bases, and 8 bases lay outside the gene matches. CDR1 and CDR2 from the germline V gene are SGHRS and YFSETQ.

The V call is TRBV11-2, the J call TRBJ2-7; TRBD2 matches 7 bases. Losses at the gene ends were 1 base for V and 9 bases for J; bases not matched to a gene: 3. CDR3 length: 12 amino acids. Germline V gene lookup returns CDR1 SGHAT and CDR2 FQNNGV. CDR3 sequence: CASSLGAGRQYF. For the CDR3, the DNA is TGTGCCAGCAGCTTAGGAGCGGGACGGCAGTACTTC.

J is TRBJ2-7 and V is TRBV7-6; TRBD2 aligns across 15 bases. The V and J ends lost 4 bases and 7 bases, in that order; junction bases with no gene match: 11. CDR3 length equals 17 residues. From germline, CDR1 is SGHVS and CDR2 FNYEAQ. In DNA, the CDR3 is TGTGCCAGCAGCTCGGGACTAGCGGGAGGCGGAACCGGGGAGCAGTACTTC. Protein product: CASSSGLAGGGTGEQYF.

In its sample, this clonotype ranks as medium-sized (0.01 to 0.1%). CDR3 bases: TGTGCCAGCAGGCAAAGTGACTATGGCTACACCTTC. Translation: CASRQSDYGYTF. The rearrangement joins TRBV6-6 to TRBJ1-2; D remains unclear. Trimming left V 6 bases short and J 3 bases short, with 8 bases between. Germline CDR1 and CDR2: MNHNY and SVGAGI (reference sequence). This CDR3 comprises 12 residues.

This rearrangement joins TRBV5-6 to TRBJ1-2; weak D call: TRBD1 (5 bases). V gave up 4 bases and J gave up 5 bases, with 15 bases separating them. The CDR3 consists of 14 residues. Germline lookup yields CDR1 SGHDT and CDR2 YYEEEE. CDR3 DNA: TGTGCCAGCAGCCCCGTCGACAGCCCTTATGGCTACACCTTC. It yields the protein CASSPVDSPYGYTF.

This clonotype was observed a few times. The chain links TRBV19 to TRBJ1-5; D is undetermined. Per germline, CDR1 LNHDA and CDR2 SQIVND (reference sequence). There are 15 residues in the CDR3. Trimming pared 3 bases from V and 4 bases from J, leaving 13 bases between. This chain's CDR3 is CASSIGRLPNQPQHF. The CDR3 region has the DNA TGTGCCAGTAGTATCGGCCGGCTACCTAATCAGCCCCAGCATTTT.

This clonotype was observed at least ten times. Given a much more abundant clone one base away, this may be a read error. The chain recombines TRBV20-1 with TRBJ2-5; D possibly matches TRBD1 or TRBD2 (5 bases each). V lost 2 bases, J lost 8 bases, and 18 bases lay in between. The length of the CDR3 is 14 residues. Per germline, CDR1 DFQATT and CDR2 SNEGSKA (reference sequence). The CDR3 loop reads CSARPRGEPTTQYF. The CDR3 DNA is TGCAGTGCTAGACCCCGAGGGGAACCAACAACCCAGTACTTC.

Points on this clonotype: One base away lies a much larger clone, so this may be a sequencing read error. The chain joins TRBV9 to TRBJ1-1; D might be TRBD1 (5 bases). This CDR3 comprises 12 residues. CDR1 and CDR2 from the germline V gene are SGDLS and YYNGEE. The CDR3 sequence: CVSSVNRGRAFF. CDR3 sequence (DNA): TGTGTCAGCAGCGTAAATCGGGGGAGGGCTTTCTTT.

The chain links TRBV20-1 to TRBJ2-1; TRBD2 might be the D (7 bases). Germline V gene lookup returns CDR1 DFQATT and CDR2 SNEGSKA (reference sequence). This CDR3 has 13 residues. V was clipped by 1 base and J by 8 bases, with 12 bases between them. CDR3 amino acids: CSARVLGGDEQFF. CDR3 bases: TGCAGTGCTAGAGTACTAGGGGGGGATGAGCAGTTCTTC.

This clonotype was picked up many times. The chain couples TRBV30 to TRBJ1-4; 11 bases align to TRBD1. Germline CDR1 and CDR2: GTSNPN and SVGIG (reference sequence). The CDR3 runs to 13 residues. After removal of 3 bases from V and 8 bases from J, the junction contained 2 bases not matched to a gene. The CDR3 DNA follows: TGTGCCTGGAGGCGGACAGGGGGCGAAAAACTGTTTTTT. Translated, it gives CAWRRTGGEKLFF.

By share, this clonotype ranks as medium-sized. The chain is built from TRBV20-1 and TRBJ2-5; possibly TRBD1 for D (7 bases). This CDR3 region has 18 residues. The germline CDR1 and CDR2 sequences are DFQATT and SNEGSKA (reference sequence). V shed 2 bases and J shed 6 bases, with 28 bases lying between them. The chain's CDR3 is CSARRGLGGIEGAKTQYF. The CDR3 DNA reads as TGCAGTGCTAGAAGGGGGTTGGGCGGGATTGAGGGGGCGAAGACCCAGTACTTC.

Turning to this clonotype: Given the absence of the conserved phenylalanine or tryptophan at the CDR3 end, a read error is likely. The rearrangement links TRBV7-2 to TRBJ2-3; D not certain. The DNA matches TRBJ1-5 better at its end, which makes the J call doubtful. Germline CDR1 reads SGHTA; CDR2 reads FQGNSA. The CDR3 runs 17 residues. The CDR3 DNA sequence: TGTGCCAGCAGCTTAGGGGCGGCCCCTGCTAGCACAGATCCGCAGCATTTG. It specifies CASSLGAAPASTDPQHL.

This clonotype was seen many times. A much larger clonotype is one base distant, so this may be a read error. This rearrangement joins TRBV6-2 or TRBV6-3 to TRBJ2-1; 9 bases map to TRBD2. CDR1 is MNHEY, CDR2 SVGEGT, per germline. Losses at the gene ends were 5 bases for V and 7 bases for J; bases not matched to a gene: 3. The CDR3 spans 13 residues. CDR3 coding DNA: TGTGCCAGCAGTCCGGGACTAGCAAATGAGCAGTTCTTC. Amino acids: CASSPGLANEQFF.

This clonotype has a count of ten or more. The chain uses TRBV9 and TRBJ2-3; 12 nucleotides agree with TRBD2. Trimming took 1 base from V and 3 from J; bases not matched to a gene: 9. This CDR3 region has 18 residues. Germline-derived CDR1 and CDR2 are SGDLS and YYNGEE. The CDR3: CASSVSLAGGILTDTQYF. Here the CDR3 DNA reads TGTGCCAGCAGCGTAAGTCTAGCGGGAGGGATACTTACAGATACGCAGTATTTT. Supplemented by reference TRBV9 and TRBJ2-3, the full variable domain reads DSGVTQTPKHLITATGQRVTLRCSPRSGDLSVYWYQQSLDQGLQFLIQYYNGEERAKGNILERFSAQQFPDLHSELNLSSLELGDSALYFCASSVSLAGGILTDTQYFGPGTRLTVL.

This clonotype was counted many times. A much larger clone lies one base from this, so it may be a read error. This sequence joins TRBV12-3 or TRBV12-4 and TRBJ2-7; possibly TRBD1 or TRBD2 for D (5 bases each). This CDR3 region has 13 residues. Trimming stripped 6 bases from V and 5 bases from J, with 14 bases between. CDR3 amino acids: CASSRDGIHEQYF. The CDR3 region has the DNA TGTGCCAGCAGCCGGGACGGCATTCACGAGCAGTACTTC.

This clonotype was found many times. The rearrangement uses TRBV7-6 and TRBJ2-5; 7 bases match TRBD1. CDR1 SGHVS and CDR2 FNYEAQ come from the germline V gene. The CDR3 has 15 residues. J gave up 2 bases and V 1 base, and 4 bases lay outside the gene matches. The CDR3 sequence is CASSLEGTAQETQYF. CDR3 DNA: TGTGCCAGCAGCTTAGAGGGGACAGCACAAGAGACCCAGTACTTC.

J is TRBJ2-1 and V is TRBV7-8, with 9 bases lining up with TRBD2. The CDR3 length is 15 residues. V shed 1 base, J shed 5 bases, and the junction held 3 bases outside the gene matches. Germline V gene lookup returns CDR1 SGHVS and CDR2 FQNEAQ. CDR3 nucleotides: TGTGCCAGCAGCTTAGGAGCTAGCGGGAACAATGAGCAGTTCTTC. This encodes CASSLGASGNNEQFF.

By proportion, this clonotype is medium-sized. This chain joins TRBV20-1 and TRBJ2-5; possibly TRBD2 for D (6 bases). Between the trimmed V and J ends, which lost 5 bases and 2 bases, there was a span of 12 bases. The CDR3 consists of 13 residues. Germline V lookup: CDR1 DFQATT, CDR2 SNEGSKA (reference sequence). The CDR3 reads CSAGGGSQETQYF. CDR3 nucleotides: TGCAGTGCTGGGGGAGGCAGTCAAGAGACCCAGTACTTC.

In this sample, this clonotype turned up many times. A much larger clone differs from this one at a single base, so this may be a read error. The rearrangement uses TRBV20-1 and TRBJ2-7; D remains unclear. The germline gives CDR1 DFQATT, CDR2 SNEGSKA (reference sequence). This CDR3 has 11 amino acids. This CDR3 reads CSAPHSDEQSF. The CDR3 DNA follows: TGCAGTGCACCCCACAGCGACGAGCAGTCCTTC.

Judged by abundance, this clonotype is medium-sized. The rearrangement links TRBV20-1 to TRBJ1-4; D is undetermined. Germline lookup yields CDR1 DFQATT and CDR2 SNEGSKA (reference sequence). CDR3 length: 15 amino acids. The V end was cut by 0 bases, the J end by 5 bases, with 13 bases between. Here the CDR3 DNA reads TGCAGTGCTAGAGATGGGCGCTTACTGAATGAAAAACTGTTTTTT. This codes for CSARDGRLLNEKLFF.